Listed below are T cell receptor beta chains from one sample, sequenced in a study of T cells after yellow fever vaccination. TCRdb re-called the 5' RACE reads through MiXCR, storing one row per CDR3 protein. The sample consists of just over 250,000 distinct CDR3 sequences, 5.2% of them appearing once. The source material was CD4+ T cells sorted from PBMCs, sampled on the day of the yellow fever booster vaccination. These receptors were obtained from a man aged 18 to 29 who received the YFV17D yellow fever vaccine. CDR3s include the opening cysteine and the closing phenylalanine or tryptophan. The D gene is left open where the match is weak. Clone size is stated in some rows and not others, as once, few, many or a class when expanded.

few,TRBD2,TRBV5-5,TRBJ2-1,CASSFSSGSSYNEQFF,TGTGCCAGCAGCTTCTCTAGCGGGAGCTCCTACAATGAGCAGTTCTTC
-,-,TRBV4-2,TRBJ1-1,CASSQPGQRGNTEAFF,TGTGCCAGCAGCCAACCCGGACAGAGAGGGAACACTGAAGCTTTCTTT
-,-,TRBV7-2,TRBJ1-5,CASSLAGPQPQHF,TGTGCCAGCAGCTTAGCGGGGCCCCAGCCCCAGCATTTT
many,-,TRBV20-1,TRBJ1-1,CSASAQAIMNTEAFF,TGCAGTGCTAGTGCTCAGGCCATAATGAACACTGAAGCTTTCTTT
-,TRBD1,TRBV6-6,TRBJ2-2,CASDKGQGAGGELFF,TGTGCCAGCGACAAAGGACAGGGGGCAGGCGGGGAGCTGTTTTTT
many,-,TRBV6-5,TRBJ2-6,CASSVSGGSSGANVLTF,TGTGCCAGCAGTGTTTCGGGCGGCAGCTCTGGGGCCAACGTCCTGACTTTC
many,-,TRBV7-6,TRBJ2-3,CASSRGQGWSPDTQYF,TGTGCCAGCAGCAGAGGCCAGGGGTGGTCCCCAGATACGCAGTATTTT
few,-,TRBV10-3,TRBJ2-3,CAISGRVPGFADTQYF,TGTGCCATCAGTGGTCGGGTCCCCGGTTTCGCAGATACGCAGTATTTT
-,TRBD2,TRBV5-1,TRBJ2-3,CASSGGTRVIDTQYF,TGCGCCAGCAGCGGGGGGACTAGAGTAATAGATACGCAGTATTTT
few,-,TRBV18,TRBJ1-1,CASSPGARTEAFF,TGTGCCAGCTCACCGGGGGCGCGAACTGAAGCTTTCTTT
-,-,TRBV6-1,TRBJ1-5,CAGGRNNQPQHF,TGTGCGGGAGGTCGGAACAATCAGCCCCAGCATTTT
few,TRBD2,TRBV9,TRBJ2-3,CASSVGPRGSTDTQYF,TGTGCCAGCAGCGTAGGACCGCGGGGGAGCACAGATACGCAGTATTTT
few,-,TRBV7-8,TRBJ2-6,CASSPRSGANVLTF,TGTGCCAGCAGCCCAAGGTCTGGGGCCAACGTCCTGACTTTC
few,TRBD1,TRBV25-1,TRBJ2-5,CASSPGQGGVETQYF,TGTGCCAGCAGCCCGGGACAGGGGGGTGTTGAGACCCAGTACTTC
-,-,TRBV5-6,TRBJ1-2,CASSLAPGMSGYTF,TGTGCCAGCAGCTTGGCCCCAGGGATGAGCGGCTACACCTTC
many,TRBD1,TRBV7-9,TRBJ1-6,CASSRKDREDSPLHF,TGTGCCAGCAGCCGTAAGGACAGGGAGGATTCACCCCTCCACTTT
many,-,TRBV4-3,TRBJ2-1,CASSQELVNEQFF,TGCGCCAGCAGCCAAGAACTAGTCAATGAGCAGTTCTTC
few,-,TRBV5-1,TRBJ1-4,CASTLRARDGNEKLFF,TGCGCCAGCACCCTAAGGGCCCGGGACGGGAATGAAAAACTGTTTTTT
few,TRBD1,TRBV7-2,TRBJ2-1,CASSPPGGNYNEQFF,TGTGCCAGCAGCCCCCCAGGGGGCAACTACAATGAGCAGTTCTTC
many,-,TRBV29-1,TRBJ1-4,CSVEPGRTTNEKLFF,TGCAGCGTTGAACCAGGGAGGACAACTAATGAAAAACTGTTTTTT
few,TRBD1,TRBV4-3,TRBJ1-2,CASSQEGRGRYGYTF,TGCGCCAGCAGCCAAGAGGGCAGGGGGCGGTATGGCTACACCTTC
few,TRBD1,TRBV6-5,TRBJ2-7,CASSPRQGYSYEQYF,TGTGCCAGCAGTCCTAGACAGGGATACTCCTACGAGCAGTACTTC
few,-,TRBV19,TRBJ2-2,CASSRARNTGELFF,TGTGCCAGTAGTCGCGCTAGGAACACCGGGGAGCTGTTTTTT
few,TRBD1,TRBV7-9,TRBJ1-1,CASSSDRGHWAEAFF,TGTGCCAGCAGCTCAGACAGGGGGCATTGGGCTGAAGCTTTCTTT
few,-,TRBV27,TRBJ2-1,CASSPGGGFYNEQFF,TGTGCCAGCAGTCCTGGAGGGGGTTTCTACAATGAGCAGTTCTTC
many,-,TRBV28,TRBJ1-1,CASAGLMNTEAFF,TGTGCCAGCGCCGGTTTGATGAACACTGAAGCTTTCTTT
once,TRBD2,TRBV5-1,TRBJ2-2,CASSPAGAGVAGELFF,TGCGCCAGCAGCCCAGCGGGGGCCGGCGTAGCCGGGGAGCTGTTTTTT
-,-,TRBV27,TRBJ1-3,CASSLKGFSGNTIYF,TGTGCCAGCAGTTTGAAGGGGTTCTCCGGAAACACCATATATTTT
few,-,TRBV7-9,TRBJ1-2,CASSSGPHYGYTF,TGTGCCAGCAGCTCCGGGCCCCACTATGGCTACACCTTC
many,TRBD1,TRBV6-5,TRBJ1-2,CASSDRGRVGYTF,TGTGCCAGCAGTGACAGGGGGCGGGTTGGCTACACCTTC
-,-,TRBV5-4,TRBJ2-7,CASSLAGKPHEQYF,TGTGCCAGCAGCTTGGCGGGGAAGCCACACGAGCAGTACTTC
many,-,TRBV4-1,TRBJ2-7,CASSQDPTAYEQYF,TGCGCCAGCAGCCAAGATCCGACAGCCTACGAGCAGTACTTC
-,-,TRBV6-6,TRBJ2-3,CASSSSKWGNTQYF,TGTGCCAGCAGTTCCTCAAAATGGGGAAATACGCAGTATTTT
many,-,TRBV4-1,TRBJ2-1,CASSQGSRANEQFF,TGCGCCAGCAGCCAGGGCTCCCGAGCCAATGAGCAGTTCTTC
-,TRBD1,TRBV7-2,TRBJ2-2,CASSPGTAFTGELFF,TGTGCCAGCAGCCCCGGGACAGCTTTTACCGGGGAGCTGTTTTTT
many,-,TRBV11-2,TRBJ1-5,CASSLTEGNQPQHF,TGTGCCAGCAGCTTAACCGAGGGCAATCAGCCCCAGCATTTT
few,TRBD2,TRBV20-1,TRBJ2-3,CSARGLATSVDTQYF,TGCAGTGCTAGGGGACTAGCGACGTCAGTAGATACGCAGTATTTT
few,TRBD1,TRBV12-3/TRBV12-4,TRBJ1-2,CASSWAGGGGYTF,TGTGCCAGCAGTTGGGCAGGGGGCGGTGGCTACACCTTC
few,TRBD1,TRBV15,TRBJ2-5,CATSGGTGGSQETQYF,TGTGCCACCAGCGGGGGAACAGGGGGTAGCCAAGAGACCCAGTACTTC
few,TRBD1,TRBV20-1,TRBJ2-7,CSPTRQGPPYEQYF,TGCAGTCCAACCCGACAGGGACCGCCTTACGAGCAGTACTTC
-,TRBD2,TRBV5-4,TRBJ2-7,CASSPRTSGSYEQYF,TGTGCCAGCAGCCCCCGGACTAGCGGATCCTACGAGCAGTACTTC
few,-,TRBV12-3/TRBV12-4,TRBJ1-5,CASNGARSNQPQHF,TGTGCCAGCAACGGAGCTCGGAGCAATCAGCCCCAGCATTTT
few,-,TRBV6-2/TRBV6-3,TRBJ2-7,CASTPGQLLYEQYF,TGTGCCAGCACCCCGGGACAACTCCTCTACGAGCAGTACTTC
many,-,TRBV7-2,TRBJ2-1,CASSEMTVTYNEQFF,TGTGCCAGCAGCGAGATGACAGTCACCTACAATGAGCAGTTCTTC
many,TRBD2,TRBV20-1,TRBJ2-2,CSVAGGLTGELFF,TGCAGCGTAGCGGGGGGGCTTACCGGGGAGCTGTTTTTT
few,-,TRBV6-9,TRBJ2-3,CASSHERLADTQYF,TGTGCCAGCAGTCACGAGCGACTTGCAGATACGCAGTATTTT
-,-,TRBV6-1,TRBJ1-6,CASSNVWNSPLHF,TGTGCCAGCAGCAACGTTTGGAATTCACCCCTCCACTTT
-,-,TRBV7-3,TRBJ1-1,CASGTGNTEAFF,TGTGCCAGCGGGACGGGAAACACTGAAGCTTTCTTT
many,TRBD2,TRBV5-1,TRBJ2-1,CASSLDSGSYNEQFF,TGCGCCAGCAGCTTGGACAGCGGGAGCTACAATGAGCAGTTCTTC